The T cell receptor beta chain under discussion was sequenced for a study of T cells in pancreatic ductal adenocarcinoma. Study-level results: Unique clonotypes were roughly 8-fold more numerous in blood than in tumor.

Surgery without prior neoadjuvant therapy was the treatment of the selected pancreatic ductal adenocarcinoma patients. Note on this clone: The target antigen is unknown.

The repertoire was sequenced with immunoSEQ multiplex PCR; TCRdb's copy has only in-frame clones and lacks some. Of 15,000 to 20,000 clones in the sample, 85% to 90% are singletons; the top ten hold roughly 0.91%. Germline lookup yields CDR1 LNHDA and CDR2 SQIVND (reference sequence). This CDR3 has 16 amino acids. The V end was cut by 3 bases, the J end by 7 bases, with 16 bases between. The sequenced sample consisted of PBMCs. This TCR was recovered from a human donor with pancreatic ductal adenocarcinoma. The rearrangement uses TRBV19 and TRBJ1-6; no firm D call. The CDR3 DNA is TGTGCCAGTAGTATTCTACCGGCGGGAGGGAATTCACCCCTCCACTTT. It is translated as CASSILPAGGNSPLHF.